The 19 T cell receptor beta chains reported below all come from one sample, sequenced in a study of T cell repertoires in cytomegalovirus infection. These receptors have no identified antigens. TCRdb re-called the reads through MiXCR, storing one row per CDR3 protein. Of approximately 110,000 distinct CDR3 sequences listed, 32% were seen once; the top ten hold around three fifths. The source material was CD8+ T cells from cultured PBMCs, sampled from culture after CMV antigen stimulation. These receptor sequences come from a human donor in good health (CMV status not recorded). Some clones in this sample may be carry-over from other donors' samples.

The gene calls are TRBV2 and TRBJ2-1; tentative D call: TRBD2 (6 bases). This CDR3 has 14 amino acids. Trimming took off 7 bases at V and 9 bases at J, with 19 bases between the two ends. Germline V gene lookup returns CDR1 SNHLY and CDR2 FYNNEI. CDR3 nucleotides: TGTGCCAGCACCCGGGGACTGCAAGGGGTTGAGCAGTTCTTC. Its translation is CASTRGLQGVEQFF.

This clonotype was seen more than once but under ten times. The junction and the germline gene differ at one end; a read error may be behind it. This chain links TRBV7-7 with TRBJ1-1, with no clear D. The CDR3 spans 14 residues. Germline V CDR1 and CDR2: SSHAT, FNYEAQ (reference sequence). The DNA of the CDR3 is TGTGCTAGCAGCTTAGCGCAGGTGAACACTGAAGCTTTCTTT. As protein: CASSLAQVNTEAFF.

J is TRBJ2-5 and V is TRBV6-1; D might be TRBD1 (6 bases). Germline V gives CDR1 MNHNS, CDR2 SASEGT. V was clipped by 4 bases and J by 1 base, with 16 bases between them. CDR3 length equals 16 residues. In DNA form, the CDR3 reads TGTGCCAGCAGTGGAGAGGACGGGACACTCCAAGAGACCCAGTACTTC. Amino acids: CASSGEDGTLQETQYF.

This clonotype was seen more than once but under ten times. This chain links TRBV28 with TRBJ2-7; D is uncertain. Trimming removed 8 bases from V and 6 bases from J, with 20 bases in between. The CDR3 contains 14 residues. CDR1 is MDHEN, CDR2 SYDVKM, per germline. The CDR3 DNA reads TGTGCCAGCCGTAACTTACAGTGGCCCTCCGAGCAGTACTTC. This sequence encodes CASRNLQWPSEQYF.

V gene TRBV12-3 or TRBV12-4 combines with J gene TRBJ2-3, with D tentatively TRBD2 (6 bases). V shed 3 bases and J shed 2 bases, with 18 bases lying between them. The CDR3 totals 17 residues. Here the CDR3 reads CASSFPRSGLDTDTQYF. Here the CDR3 DNA reads TGTGCCAGCAGTTTTCCACGATCGGGACTTGACACAGATACGCAGTATTTT.

This clonotype was counted at least ten times. This chain uses TRBV7-2 with TRBJ1-2, with D unclear. With 1 base removed from V and 3 bases from J, the gap between germline ends came to 15 bases. CDR1 is SGHTA and CDR2 is FQGNSA in the germline V gene. This CDR3 has 16 amino acids. The CDR3 nucleotides read TGTGCCAGCAGCTTAGTCCGTGTACGAAACGACTATGGCTACACCTTC. This gives the protein CASSLVRVRNDYGYTF.

This clonotype was detected once. The V and J genes are TRBV6-5 and TRBJ2-7; tentative D call: TRBD2 (6 bases). The CDR3 has 15 amino acids. Per the germline V gene, CDR1 is MNHEY and CDR2 is SVGAGI. The ends were cut back, 0 bases at V and 9 bases at J, with 18 bases in the middle. This CDR3 is CASSYSSSLGGTQYF. CDR3 nucleotides: TGTGCCAGCAGTTACTCGAGTAGCTTGGGAGGCACGCAGTACTTC.

This chain connects TRBV28 to TRBJ1-5, with 10 bases identical to TRBD1. V dropped 6 bases and J dropped 0; count of bases not matched to a gene: 8. Germline V gene lookup returns CDR1 MDHEN and CDR2 SYDVKM. The CDR3 is made up of 17 amino acids. CDR3: CASSGTGDLYSNQPQHF. The CDR3 nucleotides read TGTGCCAGCAGCGGGACAGGGGACCTTTATAGCAATCAGCCCCAGCATTTT.

This sequence joins TRBV4-1 and TRBJ1-4; no firm D call. Between the trimmed V and J ends, which lost 0 bases and 0 bases, there was a span of 14 bases. The germline CDR1 and CDR2 sequences are MGHRA and YSYEKL. The CDR3 loop spans 18 amino acids. CDR3 protein: CASSQEGGLFATNEKLFF. The CDR3 DNA reads as TGCGCCAGCAGCCAAGAGGGAGGACTATTTGCAACTAATGAAAAACTGTTTTTT.

The chain links TRBV14 to TRBJ2-7; the D call may be TRBD1 or TRBD2 (5 bases each). This CDR3 spans 16 amino acids. Germline loops: CDR1 SGHDN, CDR2 FVKESK. Trimming took off 0 bases at V and 3 bases at J, with 15 bases between the two ends. CDR3: CASSQEGPQGVYEQYF. For the CDR3, the DNA is TGTGCCAGCAGCCAAGAAGGGCCCCAGGGAGTCTACGAGCAGTACTTC.

J is TRBJ1-5 and V is TRBV12-3 or TRBV12-4, with no clear D. Trimming pared 7 bases from V and 6 bases from J, leaving 10 bases between. This CDR3 has 12 amino acids. The CDR3 loop is CASTVEGQPQHF. DNA for the CDR3: TGTGCCAGCACGGTAGAGGGTCAGCCCCAGCATTTT.

The CDR3 sequence: CASSLAEGGLEDTQYF. The CDR3, as DNA: TGCGCCAGCAGCTTGGCCGAGGGGGGGCTGGAAGATACGCAGTATTTT. V is TRBV5-1 and J is TRBJ2-3, with TRBD2 as a possible D gene (7 bases). This CDR3 spans 16 amino acids. V was pared by 0 bases and J by 5 bases, with 16 bases between. Germline lookup yields CDR1 SGHRS and CDR2 YFSETQ.

The chain joins TRBV12-5 to TRBJ1-1, with D hard to call. From germline, CDR1 is LGHNT and CDR2 FRNRAP. This CDR3 region has 15 residues. Trimming shortened V by 0 bases and J by 0 bases, and 8 bases separated the two germline ends. The CDR3, as DNA: TGTGCTAGTGGTTTGGTACTGGGATTGAACACTGAAGCTTTCTTT. Translating it yields CASGLVLGLNTEAFF.

This clonotype was counted only a few times. The rearrangement joins TRBV5-4 to TRBJ2-3; a possible D gene is TRBD1 (6 bases). CDR1 and CDR2 from the germline V gene are SGHNT and YYREEE (reference sequence). This CDR3 has 22 amino acids. The V and J ends lost 4 bases and 1 base respectively, with 34 bases between them. CDR3 nucleotides: TGTGCCAGCAGCCCCACCCCGAACAGGGAAGGATTCCTCCATTTGGGCACAGATACGCAGTATTTT. Translation gives CASSPTPNREGFLHLGTDTQYF.

J is TRBJ2-1 and V is TRBV7-6, with a weak D call TRBD2 (6 bases). The J call may be in error: the DNA end matches TRBJ2-7 better. The CDR3 is 16 residues long. The germline V gene encodes CDR1 SGHVS and CDR2 FNYEAQ. The CDR3: CASSPTSGRHPNEQYF. In DNA form, the CDR3 reads TGTGCCAGCAGCCCGACTTCCGGGAGACACCCCAACGAGCAGTACTTC.

This clonotype occurred a few times. CDR3 sequence reads: CASSSALGASTDTQYF. Here the CDR3 DNA reads TGTGCCAGCAGCTCCGCCCTGGGCGCCAGCACAGATACGCAGTATTTT. This chain connects TRBV7-9 to TRBJ2-3; D is unresolved. CDR3 length: 16 amino acids. Germline lookup yields CDR1 SEHNR and CDR2 FQNEAQ (reference sequence). The ends were cut back, 4 bases at V and 0 bases at J, with 14 bases in the middle.

In its sample, this clonotype was seen many times. V is TRBV7-2 and J is TRBJ1-2, with D possibly matching TRBD1 (5 bases). This CDR3 region has 14 residues. CDR1 and CDR2 from the germline V gene are SGHTA and FQGNSA. The V gene lost 7 bases and the J gene lost 4 bases, with 16 bases spanning the gap. For the CDR3, the DNA is TGTGCCAGCAAGAAAAAGGCAGGGCGCTATGGCTACACCTTC. Its translation: CASKKKAGRYGYTF.

In DNA, the CDR3 is TGCGCCAGCAGCCAAGACACAGATACGCAGTATTTT. Translated, it gives CASSQDTDTQYF. The rearrangement links TRBV4-1 to TRBJ2-3; no clear D. V lost 0 bases, J lost 2 bases, and 0 bases lay in between. Germline lookup yields CDR1 MGHRA and CDR2 YSYEKL. The CDR3 has 12 residues.

This clonotype occurred once. A read error may produce the germline difference seen at one junction end. The rearrangement links TRBV28 to TRBJ2-1; D not certain. The CDR3 length is 11 residues. Germline-derived CDR1 and CDR2 are MDHEN and SYDVKM. The CDR3 nucleotides are TGTGCCAGCAGTTTGTACAATGAGCACACCTTC. Protein product: CASSLYNEHTF. Supplemented by reference TRBV28 and TRBJ2-1, the full variable domain reads DVKVTQSSRYLVKRTGEKVFLECVQDMDHENMFWYRQDPGLGLRLIYFSYDVKMKEKGDIPEGYSVSREKKERFSLILESASTNQTSMYLCASSLYNEHTFGPGTRLTVL.